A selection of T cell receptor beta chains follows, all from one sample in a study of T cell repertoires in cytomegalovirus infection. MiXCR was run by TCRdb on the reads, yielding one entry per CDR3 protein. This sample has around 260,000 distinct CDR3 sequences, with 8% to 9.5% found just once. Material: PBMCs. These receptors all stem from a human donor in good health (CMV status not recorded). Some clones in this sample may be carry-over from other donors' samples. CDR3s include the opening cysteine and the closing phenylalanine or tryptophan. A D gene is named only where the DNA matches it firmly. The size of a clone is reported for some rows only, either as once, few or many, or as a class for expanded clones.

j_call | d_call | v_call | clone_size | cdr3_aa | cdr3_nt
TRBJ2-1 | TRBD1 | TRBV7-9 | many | CASSLDRGVDEQFF | TGTGCCAGCAGCTTGGACAGGGGGGTGGATGAGCAGTTCTTC
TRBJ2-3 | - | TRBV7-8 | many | CASSPGWVRGTRRDTQYF | TGTGCCAGCAGCCCTGGGTGGGTACGGGGAACCCGGAGGGATACGCAGTATTTT
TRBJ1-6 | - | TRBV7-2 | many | CASSGDRPPLHF | TGTGCCAGCAGCGGAGACAGGCCACCCCTCCACTTT
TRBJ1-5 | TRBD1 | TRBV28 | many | CASSWDRSKNQPQHF | TGTGCCAGCAGTTGGGACAGGTCAAAAAATCAGCCCCAGCATTTT
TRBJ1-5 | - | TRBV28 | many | CASSFRVQGNQPQHF | TGTGCCAGCAGTTTCCGGGTTCAGGGCAATCAGCCCCAGCATTTT
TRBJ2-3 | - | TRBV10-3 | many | CAISEISLGDTQYF | TGTGCCATCAGTGAGATCTCACTCGGGGATACGCAGTATTTT
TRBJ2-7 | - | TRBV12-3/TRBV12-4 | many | CASSLVIPYEQYF | TGTGCCAGCAGTTTAGTCATCCCCTACGAGCAGTACTTC
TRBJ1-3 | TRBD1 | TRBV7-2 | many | CASSGHRGTGNTIYF | TGTGCCAGCAGCGGACACAGGGGAACTGGAAACACCATATATTTT
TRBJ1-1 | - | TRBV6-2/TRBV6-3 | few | CASTPTTNTEAFF | TGTGCCAGCACCCCTACGACCAACACTGAAGCTTTCTTT
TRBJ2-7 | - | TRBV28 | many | CASYAQGGYEQYF | TGTGCCAGCTACGCCCAGGGCGGCTACGAGCAGTACTTC
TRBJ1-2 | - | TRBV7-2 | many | CASSLMQGPNYGYTF | TGTGCCAGCAGCTTAATGCAGGGACCTAACTATGGCTACACCTTC
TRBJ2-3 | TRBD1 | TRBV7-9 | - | CASSSTGQVRTDTQYF | TGTGCCAGCAGCTCTACGGGACAGGTGCGCACAGATACGCAGTATTTT
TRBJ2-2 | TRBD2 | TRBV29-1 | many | CSVGTSGGSTGELFF | TGCAGCGTCGGGACTAGCGGGGGATCCACCGGGGAGCTGTTTTTT
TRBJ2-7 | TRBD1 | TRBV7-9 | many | CASSSSGQGYEQYF | TGTGCCAGCAGCTCGTCGGGACAGGGTTACGAGCAGTACTTC
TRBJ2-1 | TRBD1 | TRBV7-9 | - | CASSPGDRVYNEQFF | TGTGCCAGCAGCCCCGGGGACAGGGTTTACAATGAGCAGTTCTTC
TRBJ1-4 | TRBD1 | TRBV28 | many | CASSPDRASEKLFF | TGTGCCAGCAGTCCGGACAGGGCCAGCGAAAAACTGTTTTTT
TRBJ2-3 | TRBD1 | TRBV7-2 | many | CASSFGQGYADTQYF | TGTGCCAGCAGCTTTGGACAGGGGTATGCAGATACGCAGTATTTT
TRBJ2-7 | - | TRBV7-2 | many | CASNNGGAGDHSYEQYF | TGTGCCAGCAACAATGGTGGGGCAGGGGACCACTCCTACGAGCAGTACTTC
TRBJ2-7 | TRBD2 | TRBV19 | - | CASSQQRGFTYEQYF | TGTGCCTCAAGTCAACAGCGGGGCTTTACCTACGAGCAGTACTTC
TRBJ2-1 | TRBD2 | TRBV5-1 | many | CASSLSSGYNEQFF | TGCGCCAGCAGCTTGTCTAGCGGGTACAATGAGCAGTTCTTC
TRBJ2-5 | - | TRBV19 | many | CASQRHHQETQYF | TGTGCCAGTCAGAGACACCACCAAGAGACCCAGTACTTC
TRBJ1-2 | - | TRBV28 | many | CASSRTATSYGYTF | TGTGCCAGCAGCAGGACAGCCACCAGCTATGGCTACACCTTC
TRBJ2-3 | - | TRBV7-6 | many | CASSLGSGDTQYF | TGTGCCAGCAGCTTAGGATCAGGGGATACGCAGTATTTT
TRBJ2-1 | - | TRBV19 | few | CASSISPSGSHYNEQFF | TGTGCCAGTAGTATATCCCCCAGCGGTTCTCACTACAATGAGCAGTTCTTC
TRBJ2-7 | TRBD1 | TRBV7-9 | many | CASSLMTGGYEQYF | TGTGCCAGCAGCTTAATGACAGGGGGCTACGAGCAGTACTTC
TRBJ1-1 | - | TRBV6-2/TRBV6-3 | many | CASSYYFGENTEAFF | TGTGCCAGCAGTTACTACTTCGGGGAGAACACTGAAGCTTTCTTT
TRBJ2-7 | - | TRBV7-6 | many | CASSLDTSSSYEQYF | TGTGCCAGCAGCTTAGACACGTCGAGCTCCTACGAGCAGTACTTC
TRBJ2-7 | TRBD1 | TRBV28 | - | CASSSNHLTGGASYEQYF | TGTGCCAGCAGTTCCAACCACCTGACAGGGGGCGCCTCCTACGAGCAGTACTTC
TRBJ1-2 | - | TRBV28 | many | CASSFLGSKNGYTF | TGTGCCAGCAGTTTTTTGGGGAGTAAGAATGGCTACACCTTC
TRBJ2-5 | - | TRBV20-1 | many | CSAIRGAGETQYF | TGCAGTGCTATTAGGGGGGCCGGAGAGACCCAGTACTTC
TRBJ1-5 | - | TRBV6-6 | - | CASIESRNQPQHF | TGTGCCAGCATCGAAAGCAGAAATCAGCCCCAGCATTTT
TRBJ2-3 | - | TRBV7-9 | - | CASSFRVTDTQYF | TGTGCCAGCAGCTTCCGAGTTACAGATACGCAGTATTTT
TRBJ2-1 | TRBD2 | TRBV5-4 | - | CASSLWSGAYNEQFF | TGTGCCAGCAGCTTGTGGAGCGGGGCCTACAATGAGCAGTTCTTC
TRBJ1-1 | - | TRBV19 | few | CASSRPTASNIEAFF | TGTGCCAGTAGTAGGCCGACAGCGTCTAACATTGAAGCTTTCTTT
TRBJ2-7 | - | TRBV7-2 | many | CASSLPILREQYF | TGTGCCAGCAGCTTACCCATTCTAAGGGAGCAGTACTTC
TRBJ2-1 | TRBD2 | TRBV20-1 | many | CSARGREGNGEQFF | TGCAGTGCTAGAGGGCGGGAGGGAAACGGTGAGCAGTTCTTC
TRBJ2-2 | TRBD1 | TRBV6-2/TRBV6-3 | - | CASRRSDRVYTGELFF | TGTGCCAGCAGGCGTTCCGACAGGGTTTACACCGGGGAGCTGTTTTTT
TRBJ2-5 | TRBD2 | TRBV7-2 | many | CASSAPGLGKETQYF | TGTGCCAGCAGCGCACCGGGACTAGGAAAAGAGACCCAGTACTTC
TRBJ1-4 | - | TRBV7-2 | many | CASSFSGTKNEKLFF | TGTGCCAGCAGCTTTTCGGGCACGAAGAATGAAAAACTGTTTTTT
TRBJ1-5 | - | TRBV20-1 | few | CSAREGTQNQPQHF | TGCAGTGCTAGAGAGGGGACACAGAATCAGCCCCAGCATTTT
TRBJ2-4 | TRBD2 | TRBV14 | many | CASSQDLAGQPQYF | TGTGCCAGCAGCCAAGATTTAGCGGGGCAACCTCAGTACTTC
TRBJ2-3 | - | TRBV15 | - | CATSRKGVRGGSSTDTQYF | TGTGCCACCAGCAGGAAGGGTGTTAGAGGGGGTTCTAGCACAGATACGCAGTATTTT
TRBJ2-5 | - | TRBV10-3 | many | CAISSTGIGGETQYF | TGTGCCATCAGTAGTACGGGCATCGGGGGAGAGACCCAGTACTTC
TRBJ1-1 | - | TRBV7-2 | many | CASSLVTPPEAFF | TGTGCCAGCAGCTTAGTAACACCCCCTGAAGCTTTCTTT
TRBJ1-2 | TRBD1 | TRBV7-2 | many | CASSVGAGGPTSYGYTF | TGTGCCAGCAGCGTAGGGGCAGGGGGCCCTACTAGTTATGGCTACACCTTC
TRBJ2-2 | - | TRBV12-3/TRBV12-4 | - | CASRRRVSGNTGELFF | TGTGCCAGCAGACGGCGGGTCTCGGGGAACACCGGGGAGCTGTTTTTT
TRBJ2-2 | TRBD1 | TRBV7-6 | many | CASSLTGGGTGELFF | TGTGCCAGCAGCTTGACAGGGGGCGGAACCGGGGAGCTGTTTTTT
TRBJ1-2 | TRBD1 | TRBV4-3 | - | CASSQVRDSIPSTF | TGCGCCAGCAGCCAAGTCCGGGACAGTATCCCCTCCACCTTC
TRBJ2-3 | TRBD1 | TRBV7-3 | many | CASSLRGPGPSTDTQYF | TGTGCCAGCAGCTTGAGGGGGCCGGGACCTAGCACAGATACGCAGTATTTT
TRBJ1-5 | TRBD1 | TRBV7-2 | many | CASSLDRGWNQPQHF | TGTGCCAGCAGCTTGGACAGGGGGTGGAATCAGCCCCAGCATTTT
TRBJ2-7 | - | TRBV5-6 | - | CASSFEDYEQYF | TGTGCCAGCAGCTTCGAAGACTACGAGCAGTACTTC
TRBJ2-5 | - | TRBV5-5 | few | CASSLSFQGETQYF | TGTGCCAGCAGCTTGAGTTTCCAGGGAGAGACCCAGTACTTC
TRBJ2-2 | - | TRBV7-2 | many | CASSLRTGELFF | TGTGCCAGCAGCTTACGAACCGGGGAGCTGTTTTTT
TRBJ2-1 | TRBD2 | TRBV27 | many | CASSSGGLAVGGYEQFF | TGTGCCAGCAGTTCCGGGGGGTTAGCGGTTGGAGGTTATGAGCAGTTCTTC
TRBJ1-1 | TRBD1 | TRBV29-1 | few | CSVLSRTGQRKNTEAFF | TGCAGCGTTCTGTCGCGAACGGGACAGAGGAAGAACACTGAAGCTTTCTTT
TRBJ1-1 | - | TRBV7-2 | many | CASSSAGYTEAFF | TGTGCCAGCAGCTCGGCCGGATACACTGAAGCTTTCTTT
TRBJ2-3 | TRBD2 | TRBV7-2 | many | CASSSPRWSGGVRDTQYF | TGTGCCAGCAGCTCCCCTAGGTGGTCGGGGGGGGTGAGGGATACGCAGTATTTT
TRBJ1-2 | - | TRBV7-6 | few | CASSPQAAGYGYTF | TGTGCCAGCAGCCCCCAGGCGGCGGGATATGGCTACACCTTC
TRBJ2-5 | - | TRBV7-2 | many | CASSLQGRSLDQETQYF | TGTGCCAGCAGTCTTCAGGGAAGGTCTTTGGACCAAGAGACCCAGTACTTC
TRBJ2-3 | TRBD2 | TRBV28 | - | CASSLSKGLGSSTDTQYF | TGTGCCAGCAGTTTATCGAAGGGACTAGGAAGTAGCACAGATACGCAGTATTTT